The rows below give T cell receptor beta chains drawn from one sample of a study of cytomegalovirus exposure and HLA in healthy donors. Method: immunoSEQ multiplex PCR; TCRdb's copy keeps in-frame clones and lacks some. The table lists approximately 100,000 clones, 77% of them singletons. Source material: PBMCs. Receptor source: a man aged 35-49 years in good health and CMV-seropositive. Both conserved end residues are part of each CDR3. The order of the fields is clone size, J gene, V gene, D gene, CDR3 DNA, CDR3 protein. D genes are given only for firm matches. Rows may omit the clone size; those that give it use once, few, many or a size class.

abundance: few
j_gene: TRBJ2-1
v_gene: TRBV4-3
d_gene: TRBD1
CDR3nt: TGCGCCAGCAGCCAAGATCACAGGGGCCGTCTCTCCGGCAATGAGCAGTTCTTC
CDR3aa: CASSQDHRGRLSGNEQFF

abundance: once
j_gene: TRBJ1-1
v_gene: TRBV19
d_gene: TRBD1
CDR3nt: TGTGCCAGTAGGGACAGGGACCGCGACACTGAAGCTTTCTTT
CDR3aa: CASRDRDRDTEAFF

abundance: .
j_gene: TRBJ1-2
v_gene: TRBV6-5
d_gene: .
CDR3nt: TGTGCCAGCAGTTACGAGGACTTCTATGGCTACACCTTC
CDR3aa: CASSYEDFYGYTF

abundance: .
j_gene: TRBJ2-5
v_gene: TRBV15
d_gene: .
CDR3nt: TGTGCCACCAGCAGAGATCTGCAGGAATCCGTGACCCAGTACTTC
CDR3aa: CATSRDLQESVTQYF

abundance: few
j_gene: TRBJ1-2
v_gene: TRBV5-4
d_gene: TRBD1
CDR3nt: TGTGCCAGCAGGCCCGGGACAGAAAATGGCTACACCTTC
CDR3aa: CASRPGTENGYTF

abundance: .
j_gene: TRBJ2-7
v_gene: TRBV7-2
d_gene: .
CDR3nt: TGTGCCAGCAGCTCCGTCCGACGGGGATCCTACGAGCAGTACTTC
CDR3aa: CASSSVRRGSYEQYF

abundance: .
j_gene: TRBJ2-5
v_gene: TRBV7-7
d_gene: TRBD1
CDR3nt: TGTGCTAGCAGCCGGGACAGGTCTACTGCCCAGTACTTC
CDR3aa: CASSRDRSTAQYF

abundance: .
j_gene: TRBJ1-4
v_gene: TRBV5-5
d_gene: .
CDR3nt: TGTGCCAGCACCCCCACGGGGCCAGGGGATGAAAAACTGTTTTTT
CDR3aa: CASTPTGPGDEKLFF

abundance: few
j_gene: TRBJ1-1
v_gene: TRBV28
d_gene: TRBD1
CDR3nt: TGTGCCAGCAGTTTGGACAGGGGGCGAACTGAAGCTTTCTTT
CDR3aa: CASSLDRGRTEAFF

abundance: .
j_gene: TRBJ1-4
v_gene: TRBV19
d_gene: TRBD1
CDR3nt: TGTGCCAGTAGTATGGGTCAGGGGGAACCGCTGTATGAAAAACTGTTTTTT
CDR3aa: CASSMGQGEPLYEKLFF

abundance: .
j_gene: TRBJ2-5
v_gene: TRBV5-1
d_gene: TRBD1
CDR3nt: TGCGCCAGCAGTCTGGACAGGGATCCCCAGTACTTC
CDR3aa: CASSLDRDPQYF

abundance: .
j_gene: TRBJ2-2
v_gene: TRBV13
d_gene: TRBD2
CDR3nt: TGTGCCAGCAGCCTAGATGGGAGGGAGTCCGGGGAGCTGTTTTTT
CDR3aa: CASSLDGRESGELFF

abundance: .
j_gene: TRBJ2-7
v_gene: TRBV7-3
d_gene: TRBD2
CDR3nt: TGTGCCAGCAGCTTAAATTGGGGGGGACGGAAGTACTTC
CDR3aa: CASSLNWGGRKYF

abundance: .
j_gene: TRBJ2-7
v_gene: TRBV4-1
d_gene: .
CDR3nt: TGCGCCAGCAGCCAAGAAGAACTACCTACTTACGAGCAGTACTTC
CDR3aa: CASSQEELPTYEQYF

abundance: .
j_gene: TRBJ1-2
v_gene: TRBV7-2
d_gene: .
CDR3nt: TGTGCCAGCAGTTTAGGGGGGGGGCTTGGCTACACCTTC
CDR3aa: CASSLGGGLGYTF

abundance: once
j_gene: TRBJ2-3
v_gene: TRBV4-3
d_gene: .
CDR3nt: TGCGCCAGCAGCCAAGATGGGAGCTGGAATACGCAGTATTTT
CDR3aa: CASSQDGSWNTQYF

abundance: .
j_gene: TRBJ2-3
v_gene: TRBV5-1
d_gene: TRBD2
CDR3nt: TGCGCCAGCAGCTTGGCGGCTAGCGGGGAATGGGCAGATACGCAGTATTTT
CDR3aa: CASSLAASGEWADTQYF

abundance: .
j_gene: TRBJ2-7
v_gene: TRBV6-4
d_gene: TRBD1
CDR3nt: TGTGCCAGCAGTGATGACAGGGTCTACGAGCAGTACTTC
CDR3aa: CASSDDRVYEQYF

abundance: many
j_gene: TRBJ2-7
v_gene: TRBV4-1
d_gene: .
CDR3nt: TGCGCCAGCAGCCCAGGGGTTCTAGGCGAGCAGTACTTC
CDR3aa: CASSPGVLGEQYF

abundance: .
j_gene: TRBJ2-1
v_gene: TRBV5-1
d_gene: TRBD2
CDR3nt: TGCGCCAGCAGCTCCAGCGGGGGATACAATGAGCAGTTCTTC
CDR3aa: CASSSSGGYNEQFF

abundance: .
j_gene: TRBJ1-1
v_gene: TRBV5-1
d_gene: .
CDR3nt: TGCGCCAGCAGCTGGGCGATGGGGGGAGGAGCTAACACTGAAGCTTTCTTT
CDR3aa: CASSWAMGGGANTEAFF

abundance: once
j_gene: TRBJ2-2
v_gene: TRBV5-1
d_gene: TRBD2
CDR3nt: TGCGCCAGCAGCTTGGGTAGCGGGGGGAACACCGGGGAGCTGTTTTTT
CDR3aa: CASSLGSGGNTGELFF

abundance: .
j_gene: TRBJ1-6
v_gene: TRBV6-1
d_gene: .
CDR3nt: TGTGCCAGCAGTGAAAACAGCGGTTCACCCCTCCACTTT
CDR3aa: CASSENSGSPLHF

abundance: once
j_gene: TRBJ2-7
v_gene: TRBV9
d_gene: TRBD1
CDR3nt: TGTGCCAGCAGCGCGCGACAGGGGGTTATGTACGAGCAGTACTTC
CDR3aa: CASSARQGVMYEQYF

abundance: few
j_gene: TRBJ2-1
v_gene: TRBV7-9
d_gene: .
CDR3nt: TGTGCCAGCAGCCCAGCAGGGGCCGGTGAGCAGTTCTTC
CDR3aa: CASSPAGAGEQFF

abundance: .
j_gene: TRBJ2-5
v_gene: TRBV5-1
d_gene: .
CDR3nt: TGCGCCAGCAGCTTATCCCTACAATCCGCAAGTGGGGCACAAGAGACCCAGTACTTC
CDR3aa: CASSLSLQSASGAQETQYF

abundance: .
j_gene: TRBJ2-2
v_gene: TRBV5-1
d_gene: .
CDR3nt: TGCGCCAGCAGCTTAAGGCGGTTGAAGAACACCGGGGAGCTGTTTTTT
CDR3aa: CASSLRRLKNTGELFF

abundance: .
j_gene: TRBJ2-6
v_gene: TRBV27
d_gene: .
CDR3nt: TGTGCCAGCTCCACAGGGCGCATCTCTGGGGCCAACGGCCTGACTTTC
CDR3aa: CASSTGRISGANGLTF

abundance: .
j_gene: TRBJ2-7
v_gene: TRBV28
d_gene: .
CDR3nt: TGTGCCAGCAGGCCCTCGCCAGGGGTTGGGTCCTACGAGCAGTACTTC
CDR3aa: CASRPSPGVGSYEQYF

abundance: .
j_gene: TRBJ1-3
v_gene: TRBV28
d_gene: .
CDR3nt: TGTGCCAGCAGTTCAGGCTATCTACAGAGCTCTGGAAACACCATATATTTT
CDR3aa: CASSSGYLQSSGNTIYF

abundance: .
j_gene: TRBJ2-3
v_gene: TRBV12-5
d_gene: .
CDR3nt: TGTGCTAGTGGTTTGGCGACAGGTCTCACAGATACGCAGTATTTT
CDR3aa: CASGLATGLTDTQYF

abundance: .
j_gene: TRBJ2-1
v_gene: TRBV1
d_gene: .
CDR3nt: TGCACCAGCAGCCAAGATACTAGCGGGGAGGACAATGAGCAGTTCTTC
CDR3aa: CTSSQDTSGEDNEQFF

abundance: .
j_gene: TRBJ1-3
v_gene: TRBV6-5
d_gene: .
CDR3nt: TGTGCCAGCAGTTACTCGGCGGACTCTGGAAACACCATATATTTT
CDR3aa: CASSYSADSGNTIYF

abundance: .
j_gene: TRBJ2-5
v_gene: TRBV19
d_gene: .
CDR3nt: TGTGCTACTCGATCCTCCCCGAAGACAGCCAACCAAGAGACCCAGTACTTC
CDR3aa: CATRSSPKTANQETQYF

abundance: .
j_gene: TRBJ2-7
v_gene: TRBV4-3
d_gene: TRBD1
CDR3nt: TGCGCCAGCAGCCAGAAGCAGGGGGCGACCTACGAGCAGTACTTC
CDR3aa: CASSQKQGATYEQYF

abundance: .
j_gene: TRBJ1-5
v_gene: TRBV28
d_gene: TRBD1
CDR3nt: TGTGCCAGCAAACAGGGGGCCGGCAATCAGCCCCAGCATTTT
CDR3aa: CASKQGAGNQPQHF

abundance: .
j_gene: TRBJ2-7
v_gene: TRBV4-1
d_gene: TRBD1
CDR3nt: TGCGCCAGCAGCCAAGTCGGGACAGTCTACGAGCAGTACTTC
CDR3aa: CASSQVGTVYEQYF

abundance: .
j_gene: TRBJ1-1
v_gene: TRBV7-2
d_gene: .
CDR3nt: TGTGCCAGCAGCTTATCTACTCGTGGCACTGAAGCTTTCTTT
CDR3aa: CASSLSTRGTEAFF

abundance: few
j_gene: TRBJ2-7
v_gene: TRBV10-3
d_gene: TRBD1
CDR3nt: TGTGCCATCAGTGACCCCGGACAGGGAATCCTCTACGAGCAGTACTTC
CDR3aa: CAISDPGQGILYEQYF

abundance: once
j_gene: TRBJ2-7
v_gene: TRBV10-3
d_gene: .
CDR3nt: TGTGCCATCAGTGAGGCAGGGCGATACGAGCAGTACTTC
CDR3aa: CAISEAGRYEQYF

abundance: .
j_gene: TRBJ1-4
v_gene: TRBV7-9
d_gene: .
CDR3nt: TGTGCCAGCAGCCCGCAGGTCGCTGCAACTAATGAAAAACTGTTTTTT
CDR3aa: CASSPQVAATNEKLFF

abundance: few
j_gene: TRBJ1-2
v_gene: TRBV2
d_gene: TRBD1
CDR3nt: TGTGCCAGCAGGGAGGACAGGTCAGTCAAAGGCTACACCTTC
CDR3aa: CASREDRSVKGYTF

abundance: .
j_gene: TRBJ1-4
v_gene: TRBV5-1
d_gene: TRBD1
CDR3nt: TGCGCCAGCAGCTTGGGGTCGACAGGGGCTGAAAAACTGTTTTTT
CDR3aa: CASSLGSTGAEKLFF

abundance: few
j_gene: TRBJ1-6
v_gene: TRBV7-9
d_gene: .
CDR3nt: TGTGCCAGCAGCAAAACCAGCAGGGGTGGTTCACCCCTCCACTTT
CDR3aa: CASSKTSRGGSPLHF

abundance: few
j_gene: TRBJ2-5
v_gene: TRBV5-6
d_gene: .
CDR3nt: TGTGCCAGCAGCTGGACTGAGACTAGGTCGACCCAGTACTTC
CDR3aa: CASSWTETRSTQYF

abundance: .
j_gene: TRBJ2-1
v_gene: TRBV7-2
d_gene: TRBD2
CDR3nt: TGTGCCAGCAGCTTGATAGGGCGGGGGGGGAACAATGAGCAGTTCTTC
CDR3aa: CASSLIGRGGNNEQFF

abundance: .
j_gene: TRBJ1-1
v_gene: TRBV6-1
d_gene: .
CDR3nt: TGTGCCAGCAGTGAAGGTGTGGGGCCGACGAACACTGAAGCTTTCTTT
CDR3aa: CASSEGVGPTNTEAFF

abundance: few
j_gene: TRBJ1-4
v_gene: TRBV4-3
d_gene: .
CDR3nt: TGCGCCAGCAGCCAAGTAGGGGTACCTAATGAAAAACTGTTTTTT
CDR3aa: CASSQVGVPNEKLFF

abundance: .
j_gene: TRBJ2-7
v_gene: TRBV13
d_gene: TRBD1
CDR3nt: TGTGCCAGCAGCTTTGGGACAGGGGGCCGCGAGCAGTACTTC
CDR3aa: CASSFGTGGREQYF

abundance: once
j_gene: TRBJ2-7
v_gene: TRBV25-1
d_gene: TRBD1
CDR3nt: TGTGCCAGCAGTGCTGGACAGGGGCGGTACGAGCAGTACTTC
CDR3aa: CASSAGQGRYEQYF